This T cell receptor beta chain was observed in a study of PD-1 blockade in classical Hodgkin lymphoma (dated by TCRdb to 2020 to 2022). For the study in its entirety: Nivolumab dosing was 3 mg/kg intravenously every 2 weeks, continuing until either disease progression or unacceptable toxicity. To define a peripheral blood immune signature of response to PD-1 blockade in classical Hodgkin lymphoma, the study combined TCR beta sequencing with CyTOF. Results and caveats for the whole study, not just this receptor: CD4+ but not CD8+ TCR diversity rose significantly by C4D1 (p=0.0027 vs p=0.16), most apparent in complete responders (p=0.02). The study was limited to a single clinical trial cohort, and causes of repertoire differences, possibly disease activity or prior therapy, remained undefined. Patients starting nivolumab less than 1 year after ASCT had lower diversity and were excluded from later analyses to avoid confounding by immune reconstitution. Among trial patients, those achieving complete response had baseline diversity similar to that of newly diagnosed patients, while diversity was significantly lower in partial responders and progressors. Baseline TCR diversity was reported to be lower in newly diagnosed patients than in healthy donors and to be lower still in relapsed/refractory patients.

The time point label on this specimen signifies: cycle 4 day 1 (C4D1), after less than seven weeks of nivolumab. Every trial patient had relapsed after autologous stem cell transplantation, and cohorts A, B and C differed in prior brentuximab vedotin exposure. The trial cohort was composed of 55 to 65 patients with relapsed/refractory classical Hodgkin lymphoma, for whom complete response, partial response or progressive disease was recorded as best overall response. Single-agent nivolumab was administered to trial patients in the multi-cohort phase II CheckMate 205 trial. An independent review committee assessed best overall response using the 2007 International Working Group response criteria. Trial PBMCs were collected just before the start of nivolumab (C1D1) and during therapy at cycle 2 day 1 and cycle 4 day 1. Peripheral blood was collected in 8 mL Vacutainer Cell Preparation Tubes, from which PBMCs were isolated by centrifugation and then cryopreserved.

Notes on this clone: What antigen it recognizes has not been identified. Base-call qualities are not available, and no considerably larger clone is one nucleotide away.

Genomic DNA was isolated using the Qiagen DNeasy kit from unsorted PBMCs as well as from negatively selected CD4+ and CD8+ fractions. Using primers that anneal to V and J segments, immunoSEQ multiplex PCR amplified the TCR beta CDR3 regions. A synthetic immune receptor repertoire was used to minimize amplification bias, and any remaining bias was removed computationally after sequencing. For the original study's pipeline: Custom Python scripts were used to quantify repertoire diversity as the Shannon entropy index. Unsorted, CD4+ and CD8+ repertoires were analyzed separately, except for combined analyses in which CD4+ and CD8+ sequences were merged in silico. Clonal expansion was defined as a frequency increase of at least 2-fold after treatment compared with C1D1, and clones undetected at baseline were assigned a pseudocount of 0.5. Singleton clones were defined as clones with 0 or 1 copy at C1D1, and non-singleton clones were defined as clones with 2 or more copies. By matching protein sequences in sorted samples from the same patient, clones expanded in unsorted samples were annotated as CD4+, CD8+ or unknown. Diversity changes from C1D1 to C4D1 were tested in paired samples using Wilcoxon tests. In its TCRdb copy, this immuneACCESS table keeps in-frame sequences only and misses some clones. Where compared with another copy, unresolved V genes explain less than half of these, and the others have no known cause. Clonal size and the V and J genes are those of that table, whereas D and trimming came from the DNA. A total of roughly 20,000 clones appear in this sample, approximately 85% of them only once. The ten largest make up 13% of the sample.

The germline V gene supplies CDR1 MDHEN and CDR2 SYDVKM. Spanning cysteine to phenylalanine, the CDR3 consists of 13 amino acids. Only the CDR3 portion is preserved as DNA: 39 bases, with reading frame beginning at the first base. V and J lose 4 bases and 1 base, and a span of 4 bases separates them. The sequence links TRBV28 to TRBJ2-2, with the D gene call left open. This material consisted of peripheral blood mononuclear cells (PBMCs), taken before the fourth cycle of nivolumab. This TCR derives from a human donor with classical Hodgkin lymphoma. In nucleotide form, the sequence is TGTGCCAGCAGTTATGTGAACACCGGGGAGCTGTTTTTT. Its protein reads: CASSYVNTGELFF.